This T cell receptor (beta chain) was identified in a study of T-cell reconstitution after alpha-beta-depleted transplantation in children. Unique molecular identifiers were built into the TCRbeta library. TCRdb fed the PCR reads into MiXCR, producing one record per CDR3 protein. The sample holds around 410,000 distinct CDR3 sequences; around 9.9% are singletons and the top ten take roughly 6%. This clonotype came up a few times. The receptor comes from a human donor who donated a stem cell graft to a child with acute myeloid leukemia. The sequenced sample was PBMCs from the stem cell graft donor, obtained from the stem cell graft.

CDR3 sequence reads: CASSDYSGRGGQYF. DNA of the CDR3: TGTGCCAGCAGCGATTATAGCGGGAGGGGCGGGCAGTACTTC. The chain links TRBV7-2 to TRBJ2-7, with TRBD2 matching over 11 bases. Trimming removed 5 bases from V and 9 bases from J; junction bases left unmatched: 9. The CDR3 totals 14 residues. Germline CDR1 and CDR2: SGHTA and FQGNSA.